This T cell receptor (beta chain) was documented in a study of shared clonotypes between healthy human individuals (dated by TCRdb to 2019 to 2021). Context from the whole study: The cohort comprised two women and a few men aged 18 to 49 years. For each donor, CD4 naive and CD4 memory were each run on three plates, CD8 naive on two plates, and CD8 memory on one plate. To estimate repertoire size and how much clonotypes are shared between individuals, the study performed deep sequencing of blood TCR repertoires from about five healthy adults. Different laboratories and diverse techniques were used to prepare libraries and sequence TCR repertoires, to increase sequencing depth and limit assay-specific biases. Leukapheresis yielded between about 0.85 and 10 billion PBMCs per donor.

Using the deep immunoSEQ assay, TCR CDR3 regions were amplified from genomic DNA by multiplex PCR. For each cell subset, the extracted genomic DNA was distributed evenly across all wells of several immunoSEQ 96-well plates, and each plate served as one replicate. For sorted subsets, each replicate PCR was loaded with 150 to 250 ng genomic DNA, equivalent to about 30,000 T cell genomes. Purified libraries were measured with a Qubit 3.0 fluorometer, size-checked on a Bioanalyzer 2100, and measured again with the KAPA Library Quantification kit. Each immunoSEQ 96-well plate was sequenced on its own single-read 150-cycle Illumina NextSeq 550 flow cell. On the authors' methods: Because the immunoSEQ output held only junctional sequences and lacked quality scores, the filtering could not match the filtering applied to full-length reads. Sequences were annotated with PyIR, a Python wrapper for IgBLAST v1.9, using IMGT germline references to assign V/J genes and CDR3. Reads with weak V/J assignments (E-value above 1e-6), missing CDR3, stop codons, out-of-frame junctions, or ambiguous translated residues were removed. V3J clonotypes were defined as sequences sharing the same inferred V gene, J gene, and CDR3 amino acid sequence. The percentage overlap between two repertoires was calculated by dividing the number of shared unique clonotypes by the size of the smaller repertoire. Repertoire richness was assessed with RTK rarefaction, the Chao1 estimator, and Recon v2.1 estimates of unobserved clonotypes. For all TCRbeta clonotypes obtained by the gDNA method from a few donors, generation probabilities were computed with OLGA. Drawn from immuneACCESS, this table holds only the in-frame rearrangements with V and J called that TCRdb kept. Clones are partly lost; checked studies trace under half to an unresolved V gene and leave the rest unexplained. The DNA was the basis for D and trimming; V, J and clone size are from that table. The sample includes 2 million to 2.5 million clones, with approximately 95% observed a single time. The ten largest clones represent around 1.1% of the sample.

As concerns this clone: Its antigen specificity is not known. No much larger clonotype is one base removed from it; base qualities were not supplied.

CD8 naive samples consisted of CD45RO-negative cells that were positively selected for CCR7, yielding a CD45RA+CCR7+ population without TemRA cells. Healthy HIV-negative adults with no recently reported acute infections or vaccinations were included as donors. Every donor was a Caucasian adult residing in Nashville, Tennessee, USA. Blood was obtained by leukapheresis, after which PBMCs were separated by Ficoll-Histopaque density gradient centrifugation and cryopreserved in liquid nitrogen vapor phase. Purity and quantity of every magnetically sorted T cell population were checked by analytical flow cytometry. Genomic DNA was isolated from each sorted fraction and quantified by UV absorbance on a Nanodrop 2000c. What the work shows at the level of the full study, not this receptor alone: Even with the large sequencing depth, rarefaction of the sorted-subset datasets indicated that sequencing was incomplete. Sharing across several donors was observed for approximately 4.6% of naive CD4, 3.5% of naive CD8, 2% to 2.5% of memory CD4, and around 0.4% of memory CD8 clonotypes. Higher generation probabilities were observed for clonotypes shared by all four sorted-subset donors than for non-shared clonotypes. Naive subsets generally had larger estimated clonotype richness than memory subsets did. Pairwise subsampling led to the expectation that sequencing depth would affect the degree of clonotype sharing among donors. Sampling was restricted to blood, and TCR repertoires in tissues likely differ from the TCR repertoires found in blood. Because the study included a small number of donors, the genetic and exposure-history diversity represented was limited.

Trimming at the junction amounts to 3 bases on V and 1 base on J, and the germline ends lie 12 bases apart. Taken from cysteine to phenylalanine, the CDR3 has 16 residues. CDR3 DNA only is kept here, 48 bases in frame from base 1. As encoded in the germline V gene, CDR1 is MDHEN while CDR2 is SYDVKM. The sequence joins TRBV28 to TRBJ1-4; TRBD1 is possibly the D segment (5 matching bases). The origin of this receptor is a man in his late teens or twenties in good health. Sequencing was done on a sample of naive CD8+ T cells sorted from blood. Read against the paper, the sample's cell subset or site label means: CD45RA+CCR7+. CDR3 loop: CASSFGQGLTNEKLFF. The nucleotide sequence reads TGTGCCAGCAGTTTCGGCCAGGGACTAACTAATGAAAAACTGTTTTTT. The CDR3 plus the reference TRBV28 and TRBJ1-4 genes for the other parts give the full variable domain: DVKVTQSSRYLVKRTGEKVFLECVQDMDHENMFWYRQDPGLGLRLIYFSYDVKMKEKGDIPEGYSVSREKKERFSLILESASTNQTSMYLCASSFGQGLTNEKLFFGSGTQLSVL.